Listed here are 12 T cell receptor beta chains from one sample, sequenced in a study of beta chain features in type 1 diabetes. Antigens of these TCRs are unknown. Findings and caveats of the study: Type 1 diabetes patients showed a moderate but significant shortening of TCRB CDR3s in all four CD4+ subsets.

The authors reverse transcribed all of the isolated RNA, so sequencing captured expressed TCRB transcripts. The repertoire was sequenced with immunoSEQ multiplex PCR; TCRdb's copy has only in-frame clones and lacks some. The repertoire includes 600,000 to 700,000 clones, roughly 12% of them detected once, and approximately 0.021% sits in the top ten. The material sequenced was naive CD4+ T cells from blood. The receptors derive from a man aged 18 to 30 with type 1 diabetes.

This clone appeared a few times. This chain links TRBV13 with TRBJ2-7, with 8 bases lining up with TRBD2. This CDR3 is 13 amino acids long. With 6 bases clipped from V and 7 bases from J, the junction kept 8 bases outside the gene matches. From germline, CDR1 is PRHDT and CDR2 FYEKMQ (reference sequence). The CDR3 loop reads CASSSGGLREQYF. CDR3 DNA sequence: TGTGCCAGCAGTTCGGGAGGGCTCCGGGAGCAGTACTTC.

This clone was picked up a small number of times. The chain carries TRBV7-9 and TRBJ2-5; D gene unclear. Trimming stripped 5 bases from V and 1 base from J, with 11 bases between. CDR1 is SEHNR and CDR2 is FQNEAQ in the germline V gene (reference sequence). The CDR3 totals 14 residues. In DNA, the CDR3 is TGTGCCAGCAGCAGGGCCAGCTCCCAAGAGACCCAGTACTTC. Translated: CASSRASSQETQYF. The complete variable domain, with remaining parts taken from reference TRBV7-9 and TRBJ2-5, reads DTGVSQNPRHKITKRGQNVTFRCDPISEHNRLYWYRQTLGQGPEFLTYFQNEAQLEKSRLLSDRFSAERPKGSFSTLEIQRTEQGDSAMYLCASSRASSQETQYFGPGTRLLVL.

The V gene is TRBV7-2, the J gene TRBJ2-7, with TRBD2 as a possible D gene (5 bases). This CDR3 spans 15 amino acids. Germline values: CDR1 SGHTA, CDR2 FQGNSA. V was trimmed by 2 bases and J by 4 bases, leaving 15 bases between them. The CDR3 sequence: CASSLFMERTYEQYF. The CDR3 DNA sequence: TGTGCCAGCAGCTTATTTATGGAGCGGACGTACGAGCAGTACTTC. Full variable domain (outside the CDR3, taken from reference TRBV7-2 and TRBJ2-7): GAGVSQSPSNKVTEKGKDVELRCDPISGHTALYWYRQSLGQGLEFLIYFQGNSAPDKSGLPSDRFSAERTGGSVSTLTIQRTQQEDSAVYLCASSLFMERTYEQYFGPGTRLTVT.

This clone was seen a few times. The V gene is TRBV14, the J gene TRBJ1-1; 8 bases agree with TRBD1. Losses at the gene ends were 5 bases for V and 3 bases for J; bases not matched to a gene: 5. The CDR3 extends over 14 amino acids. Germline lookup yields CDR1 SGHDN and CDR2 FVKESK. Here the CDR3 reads CASSATGADTEAFF. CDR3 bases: TGTGCCAGCAGCGCGACAGGGGCGGACACTGAAGCTTTCTTT.

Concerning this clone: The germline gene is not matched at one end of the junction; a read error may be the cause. DNA of the CDR3: TGTGCCAGCAGCCAAGATCTGGAGACCCAGTACTTC. As protein: CASSQDLETQYF. This chain uses TRBV4-1 with TRBJ2-5; D gene uncertain. Germline-derived CDR1 and CDR2 are MGHRA and YSYEKL. This CDR3 has 12 amino acids.

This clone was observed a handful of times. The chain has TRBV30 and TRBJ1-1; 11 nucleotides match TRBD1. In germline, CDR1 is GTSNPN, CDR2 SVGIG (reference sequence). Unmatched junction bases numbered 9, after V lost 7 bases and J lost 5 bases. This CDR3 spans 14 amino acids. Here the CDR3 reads CASPWTGGETEAFF. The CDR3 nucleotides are TGTGCCTCACCATGGACAGGGGGCGAAACTGAAGCTTTCTTT.

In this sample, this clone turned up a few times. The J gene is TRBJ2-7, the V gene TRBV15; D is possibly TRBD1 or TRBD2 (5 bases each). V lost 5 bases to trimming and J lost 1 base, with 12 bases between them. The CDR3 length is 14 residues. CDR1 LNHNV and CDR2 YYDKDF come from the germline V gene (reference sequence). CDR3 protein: CATSPLGVSYEQYF. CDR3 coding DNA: TGTGCCACCAGCCCCCTGGGGGTATCCTACGAGCAGTACTTC. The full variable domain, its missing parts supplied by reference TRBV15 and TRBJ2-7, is DAMVIQNPRYQVTQFGKPVTLSCSQTLNHNVMYWYQQKSSQAPKLLFHYYDKDFNNEADTPDNFQSRRPNTSFCFLDIRSPGLGDTAMYLCATSPLGVSYEQYFGPGTRLTVT.

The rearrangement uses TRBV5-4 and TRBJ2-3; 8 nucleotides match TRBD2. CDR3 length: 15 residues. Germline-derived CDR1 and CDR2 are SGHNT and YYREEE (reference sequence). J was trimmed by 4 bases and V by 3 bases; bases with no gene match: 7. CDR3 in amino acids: CASSSYGGAADTQYF. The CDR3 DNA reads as TGTGCCAGCAGCTCGTACGGGGGGGCGGCAGATACGCAGTATTTT. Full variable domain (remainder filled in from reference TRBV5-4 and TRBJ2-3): ETGVTQSPTHLIKTRGQQVTLRCSSQSGHNTVSWYQQALGQGPQFIFQYYREEENGRGNFPPRFSGLQFPNYSSELNVNALELDDSALYLCASSSYGGAADTQYFGPGTRLTVL.

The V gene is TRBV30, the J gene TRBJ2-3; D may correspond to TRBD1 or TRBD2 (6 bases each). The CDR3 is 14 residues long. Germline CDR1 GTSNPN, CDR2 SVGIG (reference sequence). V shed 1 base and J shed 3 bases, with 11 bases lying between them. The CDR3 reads CAWSGGARTDTQYF. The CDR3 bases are TGTGCCTGGAGTGGGGGGGCGAGGACAGATACGCAGTATTTT.

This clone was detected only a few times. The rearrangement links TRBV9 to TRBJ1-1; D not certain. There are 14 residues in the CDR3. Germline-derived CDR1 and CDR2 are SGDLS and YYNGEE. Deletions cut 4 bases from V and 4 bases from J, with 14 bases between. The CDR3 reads CASSPVYGSTEAFF. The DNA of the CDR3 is TGTGCCAGCAGCCCCGTTTATGGGTCCACTGAAGCTTTCTTT.

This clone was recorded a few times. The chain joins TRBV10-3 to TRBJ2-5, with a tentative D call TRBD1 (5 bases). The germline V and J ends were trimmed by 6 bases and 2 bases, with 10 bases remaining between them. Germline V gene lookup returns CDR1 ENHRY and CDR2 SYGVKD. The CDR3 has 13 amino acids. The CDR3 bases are TGTGCCATCAGCCCGACAGAACAAGAGACCCAGTACTTC. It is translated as CAISPTEQETQYF.

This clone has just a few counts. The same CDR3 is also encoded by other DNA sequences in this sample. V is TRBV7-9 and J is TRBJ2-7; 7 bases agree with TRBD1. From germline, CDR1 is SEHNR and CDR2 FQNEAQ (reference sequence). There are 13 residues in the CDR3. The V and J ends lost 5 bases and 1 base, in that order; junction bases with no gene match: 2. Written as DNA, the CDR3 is TGTGCCAGCAGCCGACAGGGTTCCTACGAGCAGTACTTC. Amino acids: CASSRQGSYEQYF.